A selection of T cell receptor beta chains follows, all from one sample in a study of vaccination effects on CD4 cells after COVID-19. The antigens of these receptors remain unknown. Method: immunoSEQ multiplex PCR; TCRdb's copy keeps in-frame clones and lacks some. The sample records 30,000 to 45,000 clones, about two thirds being singletons. This sample comprised CD4+ T cells from PBMCs cultured with SARS-CoV-2 spike peptides, obtained before COVID-19 vaccination. The receptors come from a human donor who received a COVID-19 vaccine. The CDR3 runs from the conserved cysteine through the conserved F or W. Fields, in order: clone size, D gene, J gene, V gene, CDR3 DNA, CDR3 protein. A D gene is named only where the DNA matches it firmly. Some rows mark clone size as missing; the rest say once, few, many or name a class of expanded clone.

few,TRBD2,TRBJ2-2,TRBV2,TGTGCCAGCGGCTGGGGACTAGCGGCCACCGGGGAGCTGTTTTTT,CASGWGLAATGELFF
-,-,TRBJ1-2,TRBV6-5,TGTGCCAGCAGTTACTCTTGGGAAGGTGGCTACACCTTC,CASSYSWEGGYTF
-,-,TRBJ2-7,TRBV3-1/TRBV3-2,TGTGCCAGCAGCGTAGCGTTGGGGTACGGCTACGAGCAGTACTTC,CASSVALGYGYEQYF
-,-,TRBJ1-3,TRBV4-1,TGCGCCAGCAGCCACCCGGTGGTCTCTGGAAACACCATATATTTT,CASSHPVVSGNTIYF
few,-,TRBJ1-5,TRBV18,TGTGCCAGCTCAACTAGTAGCAATCAGCCCCAGCATTTT,CASSTSSNQPQHF
-,-,TRBJ1-2,TRBV28,TGTGCCAGCTTAAGGGGACCTAACTATGGCTACACCTTC,CASLRGPNYGYTF
-,TRBD2,TRBJ2-7,TRBV4-1,TGCGCCAGCAGCCAAGATACCTGGGGGGGACCCCGTTACGAGCAGTACTTC,CASSQDTWGGPRYEQYF
once,-,TRBJ1-4,TRBV21-1,TGTGCCAGCAGCAAAGCGAGTAAGCCTCAAGAAAAACTGTTTTTT,CASSKASKPQEKLFF
-,-,TRBJ1-6,TRBV9,TGTGCCAGCAGCGTCGGACAGCCCCGTAATTCACCCCTCCACTTT,CASSVGQPRNSPLHF
-,TRBD1,TRBJ1-1,TRBV27,TGTGCCAGCAGTCGTAAACCGGGACAGTTCACTGAAGCTTTCTTT,CASSRKPGQFTEAFF
-,-,TRBJ2-1,TRBV5-4,TGTGCCAGCAGCCCAGATCAGGGGATTATCGGGGGTGAGCAGTTCTTC,CASSPDQGIIGGEQFF
-,-,TRBJ1-2,TRBV5-5,TGTGCCAGCAGCCGGATGGCCAGTTCTAACTATGGCTACACCTTC,CASSRMASSNYGYTF
-,TRBD2,TRBJ2-5,TRBV7-8,TGTGCCAGCAGCTCGGGGTCTAGCGGGAGGAGGGAGACCCAGTACTTC,CASSSGSSGRRETQYF
-,-,TRBJ1-1,TRBV19,TGTGCCAGTAGTATACAGGGTTACACTGAAGCTTTCTTT,CASSIQGYTEAFF
-,-,TRBJ1-2,TRBV30,TGTGCCTGGAGTGTAAGGAGGGCGGGGGGCTACACCTTC,CAWSVRRAGGYTF
-,-,TRBJ1-4,TRBV5-6,TGTGCCAGCAACCTAGCGGGGTTTAATGAAAAACTGTTTTTT,CASNLAGFNEKLFF
once,-,TRBJ1-1,TRBV6-2/TRBV6-3,TGTGCCAGCAGTTACATTCCGGGAGAGATGAACACTGAAGCTTTCTTT,CASSYIPGEMNTEAFF
few,-,TRBJ1-1,TRBV19,TGTGCCAGTAGTTCACAGGGCTACACTGAAGCTTTCTTT,CASSSQGYTEAFF
-,-,TRBJ1-4,TRBV7-2,TGTGCCAGCAGCAGGGGGAGGGGAGCTAATGAAAAACTGTTTTTT,CASSRGRGANEKLFF
-,-,TRBJ2-1,TRBV28,TGTGCCAGCACTCAGACTTTTTTCCTCAACGGTGAGCAGTTCTTC,CASTQTFFLNGEQFF
-,-,TRBJ2-5,TRBV7-9,TGTGCCAGCAGCAAGAGGGGGGAAGAGACCCAGTACTTC,CASSKRGEETQYF
-,-,TRBJ1-5,TRBV5-6,TGTGCCAGCAGCTTGGTCGGAGGGGATCAGCCCCAGCATTTT,CASSLVGGDQPQHF
-,-,TRBJ1-2,TRBV10-2,TGCGCCAGCAGAGGGGGGTACATCTGGACAGAATCTAACTATGGCTACACCTTC,CASRGGYIWTESNYGYTF
once,TRBD2,TRBJ2-5,TRBV7-9,TGTGCCAGCAGCCTAGGGACTAGCGGGGGAGAGACCCAGTACTTC,CASSLGTSGGETQYF
-,-,TRBJ1-1,TRBV30,TGTGCCTGGAGTTCGAAGGGGGGAGCTTTCTTT,CAWSSKGGAFF
-,TRBD1,TRBJ1-5,TRBV30,TGTGCCTGGAGTGTTGGGACAGGTGTTGGGCAGCCCCAGCATTTT,CAWSVGTGVGQPQHF
-,-,TRBJ1-1,TRBV3-1/TRBV3-2,TGTGCCAGCAGCCAAGATCAACGGGCCACTGAAGCTTTCTTT,CASSQDQRATEAFF
-,TRBD1,TRBJ2-5,TRBV6-5,TGTGCCGACGACAGGGGTCGAGAGACCCAGTACTTC,CADDRGRETQYF
-,-,TRBJ1-2,TRBV28,TGTGCCAGCAGTTTAGGGGACCCGGGAAGGGATGGCTACACCTTC,CASSLGDPGRDGYTF
few,-,TRBJ1-1,TRBV2,TGTGCCAGCAGTGACATGGGGCTGGGGGCTTTCTTT,CASSDMGLGAFF
-,-,TRBJ2-7,TRBV27,TGTGCCAGCAGGGATAGAGGACGGCTCTCCTACGAGCAGTACTTC,CASRDRGRLSYEQYF
-,TRBD2,TRBJ2-1,TRBV12-5,TGTGCTAGTGGTTTTGGGACTAGCGGGGGGAGCTACAATGAGCAGTTCTTC,CASGFGTSGGSYNEQFF
-,TRBD1,TRBJ1-1,TRBV7-9,TGTGCCAGCAGCTGGGGGACAGGGGATGAAGCTTTCTTT,CASSWGTGDEAFF
-,TRBD1,TRBJ1-2,TRBV12-3/TRBV12-4,TGTGCCAGCAGTGTAGGGGGCGGCTACACCTTC,CASSVGGGYTF
once,-,TRBJ2-3,TRBV7-2,TGTGCCAGCAGCTTAGTGTCGGGGAACACAGATACGCAGTATTTT,CASSLVSGNTDTQYF
-,-,TRBJ2-7,TRBV5-1,TGCGCCAGCAGCTTGATAGCGGTAAGCTCCTACGAGCAGTACTTC,CASSLIAVSSYEQYF
-,TRBD1,TRBJ2-7,TRBV6-5,TGTGCCAGCGGGGTTCTACAGGGGTCGGGGGAGCAGTACTTC,CASGVLQGSGEQYF
-,-,TRBJ2-7,TRBV6-5,TGTGCCAGCAGTCGGACAGTCTCCTACGAGCAGTACTTC,CASSRTVSYEQYF
few,-,TRBJ1-1,TRBV7-8,TGTGCCAGCAGCTTAGCTCCCGGTATGAACACTGAAGCTTTCTTT,CASSLAPGMNTEAFF
few,TRBD1,TRBJ1-1,TRBV5-4,TGTGCCAGCAGCTCTGTAGGACAGGGGAGAACTGAAGCTTTCTTT,CASSSVGQGRTEAFF
-,-,TRBJ1-3,TRBV30,TGTGCCTGGAGTGTAGTGGGTGGGGCTGGAAACACCATATATTTT,CAWSVVGGAGNTIYF
-,-,TRBJ2-5,TRBV6-5,TGTGCCAGCAGTTACTCGATCGGGTTAGAGACCCAGTACTTC,CASSYSIGLETQYF
-,TRBD1,TRBJ1-6,TRBV19,TGTGCCAGTAGTGAAACAGGGGGCCTCTATAATTCACCCCTCCACTTT,CASSETGGLYNSPLHF
-,-,TRBJ2-5,TRBV10-3,TGTGCCATCAGGATGAGGGGGACGCTCGGGGAGACCCAGTACTTC,CAIRMRGTLGETQYF
-,TRBD1,TRBJ1-3,TRBV7-2,TGTGCCAGCAGCTTACGGACAGGGAGCTCTGGAAACACCATATATTTT,CASSLRTGSSGNTIYF
-,-,TRBJ1-2,TRBV3-1/TRBV3-2,TGTGCCAGCAGCCAAGATGAGCGGGTCCGAGCGACTAACTATGGCTACACCTTC,CASSQDERVRATNYGYTF
-,TRBD2,TRBJ2-4,TRBV6-5,TGTGCCAGCAGTCAGGCGGGAGCAAACATTCAGTACTTC,CASSQAGANIQYF
-,TRBD2,TRBJ2-7,TRBV7-8,TGTGCCAGCAGCTTAATTCGGGCTAGCGGGACCTCCTACGAGCAGTACTTC,CASSLIRASGTSYEQYF
-,-,TRBJ1-6,TRBV7-2,TGTGCCAGCAGTGAGGGACCTCTATCACCCCTCCACTTT,CASSEGPLSPLHF
-,-,TRBJ2-7,TRBV13,TGTGCCAGCAGCCCCGGGTGGGAAGGTTCCGAGCAGTACTTC,CASSPGWEGSEQYF
few,-,TRBJ2-1,TRBV7-9,TGTGCCAGCAGCTCCGGGGCCAGGCCCTCCTACAATGAGCAGTTCTTC,CASSSGARPSYNEQFF
-,-,TRBJ1-1,TRBV25-1,TGTGCCAGCAGTGAATCGGGTCGGTATGAAGCTTTCTTT,CASSESGRYEAFF
-,TRBD1,TRBJ1-2,TRBV7-2,TGTGCCAGCAGTTTAAACAGGGGGCGGTATGGCTACACCTTC,CASSLNRGRYGYTF
-,TRBD2,TRBJ2-3,TRBV6-1,TGTGCCAGCAGTGAATTAGCGGGCAGCACAGATACGCAGTATTTT,CASSELAGSTDTQYF
-,-,TRBJ1-3,TRBV10-3,TGTGCCATCAGTTTCACAGACTCTGGAAACACCATATATTTT,CAISFTDSGNTIYF
-,-,TRBJ1-1,TRBV27,TGTGCCAGCAGTCTGACAAGGATGGGTGAAGCTTTCTTT,CASSLTRMGEAFF
-,-,TRBJ2-2,TRBV7-2,TGTGCCAGCAGGCTTCCGGGACTCAACACCGGGGAGCTGTTTTTT,CASRLPGLNTGELFF
few,TRBD1,TRBJ1-2,TRBV5-4,TGTGCCAGCAGCGGAAGGCCGACAGGGAATTTCCCCAATGGCTACACCTTC,CASSGRPTGNFPNGYTF
few,TRBD1,TRBJ1-1,TRBV6-2/TRBV6-3,TGTGCCAGCAGTTGGACAGGGGCATCGGGAGCTTTCTTT,CASSWTGASGAFF
few,TRBD2,TRBJ2-7,TRBV30,TGTGCCTGCAATGGACTAGCGGGATTCTACGAGCAGTACTTC,CACNGLAGFYEQYF